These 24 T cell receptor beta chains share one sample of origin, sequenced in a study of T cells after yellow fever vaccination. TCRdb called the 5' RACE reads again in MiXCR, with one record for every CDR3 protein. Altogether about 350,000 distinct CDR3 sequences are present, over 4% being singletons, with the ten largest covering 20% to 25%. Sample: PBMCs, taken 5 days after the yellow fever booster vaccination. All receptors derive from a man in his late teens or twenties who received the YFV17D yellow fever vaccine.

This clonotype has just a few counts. The CDR3 DNA sequence: TGTGCCAGCAGTGAATTGTCCATACAAGAGACCCAGTACTTC. It codes for CASSELSIQETQYF. The chain joins TRBV25-1 to TRBJ2-5; D is undetermined. The V end was cut by 1 base, the J end by 2 bases, with 8 bases between. The CDR3 is 14 residues long. From germline, CDR1 is MGHDK and CDR2 SYGVNS.

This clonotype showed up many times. CDR3 bases: TGTGCCAGCAGTTCGACTCGGGACCCCGTTCGCCGGAACACCGGGGAGCTGTTTTTT. Translation gives CASSSTRDPVRRNTGELFF. The V and J genes are TRBV6-2 or TRBV6-3 and TRBJ2-2; D may correspond to TRBD1 or TRBD2 (5 bases each). The CDR3 sequence is 19 residues long. V was clipped by 4 bases and J by 1 base, with 22 bases between them. The V gene's germline CDR1 is MNHEY and CDR2 SVGEGT.

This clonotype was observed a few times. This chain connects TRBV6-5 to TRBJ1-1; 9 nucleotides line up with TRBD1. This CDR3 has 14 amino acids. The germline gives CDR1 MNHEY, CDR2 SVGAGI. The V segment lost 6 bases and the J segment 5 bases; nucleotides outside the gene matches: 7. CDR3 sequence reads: CASRIGQGKTEAFF. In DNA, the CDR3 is TGTGCCAGCAGGATCGGACAGGGGAAGACTGAAGCTTTCTTT.

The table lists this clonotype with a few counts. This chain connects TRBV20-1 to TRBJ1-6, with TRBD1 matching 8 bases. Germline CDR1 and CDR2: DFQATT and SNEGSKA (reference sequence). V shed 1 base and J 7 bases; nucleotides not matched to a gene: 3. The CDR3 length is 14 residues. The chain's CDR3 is CSARARGRNSPLHF. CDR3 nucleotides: TGCAGTGCTAGAGCCAGGGGGCGAAATTCACCCCTCCACTTT.

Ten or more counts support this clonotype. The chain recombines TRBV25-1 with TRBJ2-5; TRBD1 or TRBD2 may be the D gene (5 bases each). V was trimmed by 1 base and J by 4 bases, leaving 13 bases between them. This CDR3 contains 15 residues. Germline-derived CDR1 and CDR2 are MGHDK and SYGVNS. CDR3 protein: CASSEFQGDLETQYF. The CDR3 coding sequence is TGTGCCAGCAGTGAATTTCAAGGGGACCTAGAGACCCAGTACTTC.

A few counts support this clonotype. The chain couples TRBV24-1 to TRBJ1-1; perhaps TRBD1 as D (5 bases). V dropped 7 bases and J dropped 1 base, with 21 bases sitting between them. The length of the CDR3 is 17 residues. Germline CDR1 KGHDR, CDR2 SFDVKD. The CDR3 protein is CATRNRGQTNPNTEAFF. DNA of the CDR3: TGTGCCACCAGAAACCGGGGCCAGACAAATCCGAACACTGAAGCTTTCTTT.

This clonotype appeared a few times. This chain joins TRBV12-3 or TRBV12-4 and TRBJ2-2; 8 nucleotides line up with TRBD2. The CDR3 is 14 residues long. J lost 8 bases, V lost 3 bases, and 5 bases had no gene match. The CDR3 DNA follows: TGTGCCAGCAGTTTTTGGAGCGGGGGAGGGGAGCTGTTTTTT. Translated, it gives CASSFWSGGGELFF.

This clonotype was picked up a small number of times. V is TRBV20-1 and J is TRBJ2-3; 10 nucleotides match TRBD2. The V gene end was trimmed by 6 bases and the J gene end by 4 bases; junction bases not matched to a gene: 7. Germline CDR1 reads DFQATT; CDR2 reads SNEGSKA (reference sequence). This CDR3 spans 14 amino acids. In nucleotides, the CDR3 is TGCAGTGCCACTAGCGGGGCCGGGGCAGATACGCAGTATTTT. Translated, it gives CSATSGAGADTQYF.

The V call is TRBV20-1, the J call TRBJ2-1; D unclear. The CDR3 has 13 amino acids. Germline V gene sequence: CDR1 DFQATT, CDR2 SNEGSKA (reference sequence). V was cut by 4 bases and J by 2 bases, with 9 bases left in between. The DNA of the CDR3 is TGCAGTGCTAAGGTAGGGACCTACAATGAGCAGTTCTTC. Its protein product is CSAKVGTYNEQFF.

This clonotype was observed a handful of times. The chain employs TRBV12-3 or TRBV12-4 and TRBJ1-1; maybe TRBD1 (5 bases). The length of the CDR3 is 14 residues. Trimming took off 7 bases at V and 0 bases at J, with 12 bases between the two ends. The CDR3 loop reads CASTIQVMNTEAFF. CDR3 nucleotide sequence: TGTGCCAGCACCATACAGGTTATGAACACTGAAGCTTTCTTT.

The CDR3 loop reads CASSYSMASYGYTF. The CDR3 nucleotides read TGTGCCAGCAGTTACTCGATGGCTAGCTATGGCTACACCTTC. The gene calls are TRBV6-5 and TRBJ1-2; D gene uncertain. The CDR3 is 14 amino acids. CDR1 is MNHEY, CDR2 SVGAGI, per germline. V was trimmed by 0 bases and J by 4 bases, leaving 9 bases between them.

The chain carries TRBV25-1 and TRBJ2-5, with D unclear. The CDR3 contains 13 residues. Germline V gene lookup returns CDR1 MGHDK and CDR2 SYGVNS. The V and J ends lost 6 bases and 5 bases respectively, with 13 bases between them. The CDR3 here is CASRSLGYETQYF. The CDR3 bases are TGTGCCAGCAGATCCTTGGGCTACGAGACCCAGTACTTC. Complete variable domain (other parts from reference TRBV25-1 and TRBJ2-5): EADIYQTPRYLVIGTGKKITLECSQTMGHDKMYWYQQDPGMELHLIHYSYGVNSTEKGDLSSESTVSRIRTEHFPLTLESARPSHTSQYLCASRSLGYETQYFGPGTRLLVL.

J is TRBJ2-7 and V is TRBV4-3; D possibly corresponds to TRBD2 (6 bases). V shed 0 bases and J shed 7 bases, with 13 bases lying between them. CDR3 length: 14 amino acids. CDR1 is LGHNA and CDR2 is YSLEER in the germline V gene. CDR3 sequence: CASSQDPGVGEQYF. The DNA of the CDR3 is TGCGCCAGCAGCCAAGATCCGGGAGTGGGAGAGCAGTACTTC.

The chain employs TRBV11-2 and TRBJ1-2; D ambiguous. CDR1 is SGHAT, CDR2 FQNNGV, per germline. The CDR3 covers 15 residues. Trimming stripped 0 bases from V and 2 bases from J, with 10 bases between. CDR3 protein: CASSLEAAGNYGYTF. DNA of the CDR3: TGTGCCAGCAGCTTAGAGGCAGCTGGAAACTATGGCTACACCTTC.

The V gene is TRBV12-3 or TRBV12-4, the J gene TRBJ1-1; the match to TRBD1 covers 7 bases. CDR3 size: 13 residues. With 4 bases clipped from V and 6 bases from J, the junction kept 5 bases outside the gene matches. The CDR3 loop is CASSYRGIPEAFF. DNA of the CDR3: TGTGCCAGCAGTTACAGGGGAATCCCTGAAGCTTTCTTT.

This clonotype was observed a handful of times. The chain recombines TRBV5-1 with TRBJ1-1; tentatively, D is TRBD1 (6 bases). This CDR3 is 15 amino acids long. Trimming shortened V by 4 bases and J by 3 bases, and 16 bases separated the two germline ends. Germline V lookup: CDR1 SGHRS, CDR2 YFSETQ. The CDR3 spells CASSALVGADTEAFF. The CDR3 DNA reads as TGCGCCAGCAGCGCCCTTGTGGGGGCGGACACTGAAGCTTTCTTT.

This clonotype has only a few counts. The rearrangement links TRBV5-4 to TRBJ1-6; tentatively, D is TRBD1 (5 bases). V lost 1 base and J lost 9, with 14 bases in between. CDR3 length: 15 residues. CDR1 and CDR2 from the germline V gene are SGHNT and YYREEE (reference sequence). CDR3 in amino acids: CASSLPGNEGSPLHF. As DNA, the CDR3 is TGTGCCAGCAGCTTGCCAGGGAACGAGGGTTCACCCCTCCACTTT.

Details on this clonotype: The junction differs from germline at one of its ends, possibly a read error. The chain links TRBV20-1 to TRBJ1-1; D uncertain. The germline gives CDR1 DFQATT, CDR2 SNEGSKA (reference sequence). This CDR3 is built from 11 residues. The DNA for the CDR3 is TGCAGTCCTAGGACGGGCCGAGAAGCTTTCTTT. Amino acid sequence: CSPRTGREAFF.

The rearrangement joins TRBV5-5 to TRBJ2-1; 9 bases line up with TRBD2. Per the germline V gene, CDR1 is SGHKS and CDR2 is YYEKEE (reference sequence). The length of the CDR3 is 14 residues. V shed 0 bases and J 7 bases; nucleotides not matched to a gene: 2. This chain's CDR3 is CASSLALAGNEQFF. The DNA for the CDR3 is TGTGCCAGCAGCTTGGCGCTAGCGGGGAATGAGCAGTTCTTC.

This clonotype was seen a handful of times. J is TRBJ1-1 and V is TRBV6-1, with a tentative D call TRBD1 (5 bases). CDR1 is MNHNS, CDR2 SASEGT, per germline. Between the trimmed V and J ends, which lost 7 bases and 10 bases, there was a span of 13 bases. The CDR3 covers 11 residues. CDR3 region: CASNPGRGAFF. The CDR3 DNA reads TGTGCCAGCAACCCTGGGAGGGGAGCTTTCTTT.

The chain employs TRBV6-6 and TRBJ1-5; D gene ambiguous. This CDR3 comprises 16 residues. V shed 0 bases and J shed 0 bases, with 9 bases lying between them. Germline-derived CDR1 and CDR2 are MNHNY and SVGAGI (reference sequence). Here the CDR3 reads CASSYSTPHSNQPQHF. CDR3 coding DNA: TGTGCCAGCAGTTACTCGACTCCCCATAGCAATCAGCCCCAGCATTTT.

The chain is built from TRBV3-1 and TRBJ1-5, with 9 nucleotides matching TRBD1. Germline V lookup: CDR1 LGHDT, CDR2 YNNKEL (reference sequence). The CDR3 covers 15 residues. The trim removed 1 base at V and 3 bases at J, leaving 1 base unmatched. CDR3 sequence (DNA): TGTGCCAGCAGCCAAGGGGACAGGGTCAATCAGCCCCAGCATTTT. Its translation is CASSQGDRVNQPQHF.

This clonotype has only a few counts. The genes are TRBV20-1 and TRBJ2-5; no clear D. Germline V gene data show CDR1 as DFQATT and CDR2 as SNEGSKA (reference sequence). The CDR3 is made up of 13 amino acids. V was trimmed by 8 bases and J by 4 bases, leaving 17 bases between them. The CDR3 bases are TGCAGTCAGATCTCCCAACCCCCAGAGACCCAGTACTTC. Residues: CSQISQPPETQYF.

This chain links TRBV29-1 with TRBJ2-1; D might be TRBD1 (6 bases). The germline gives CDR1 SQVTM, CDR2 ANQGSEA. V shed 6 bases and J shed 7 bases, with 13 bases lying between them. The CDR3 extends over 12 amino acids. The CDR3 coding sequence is TGCAGCGTAGACACAGGGCCGAATGAGCAGTTCTTC. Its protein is CSVDTGPNEQFF.